This T cell receptor (beta chain) is from a study of blood T cell repertoires in COVID-19. The V and J ends lost 2 bases and 8 bases respectively, with 11 bases between them. CDR1 and CDR2 (germline): SGHKS, YYEKEE (reference sequence). The CDR3 runs to 14 residues. Method: immunoSEQ multiplex PCR; TCRdb's copy keeps in-frame clones and lacks some. The sample records hundreds of thousands of clones, roughly 86% being singletons. This receptor was obtained from a woman in her twenties or thirties with COVID-19, enrolled during active disease. The specimen sequenced was peripheral blood. The rearrangement uses TRBV5-5 and TRBJ1-6; D might be TRBD1 (5 bases). CDR3: CASSLGQGHSPLHF. The DNA for the CDR3 is TGTGCCAGCAGCTTAGGGCAGGGCCATTCACCCCTCCACTTT. The full variable domain, completed using reference TRBV5-5 and TRBJ1-6, is DAGVTQSPTHLIKTRGQQVTLRCSPISGHKSVSWYQQVLGQGPQFIFQYYEKEERGRGNFPDRFSARQFPNYSSELNVNALLLGDSALYLCASSLGQGHSPLHFGNGTRLTVT.